This is a list of T cell receptor beta chains from one sample in a study of STAT5B mutations in CD4+ large granular lymphocyte leukemia. Repertoires were generated with immunoSEQ multiplex PCR, while TCRdb's copy carries only in-frame clones and drops some. The sample has 30,000 or so clones; around 90% are singletons. What was sequenced was CD4+ T cells from blood buffy coats. The receptors come from a human donor in good health. Each CDR3 is given without its conserved first and last residue. Each record gives: CDR3 protein, V gene, J gene.

CDR3aa: ASSFRGVPSLGYTQY
v_gene: TRBV28
j_gene: TRBJ2-3

CDR3aa: ASSLAGGPAGELF
v_gene: TRBV5-1
j_gene: TRBJ2-2

CDR3aa: ASSWREVPPDTQY
v_gene: TRBV9
j_gene: TRBJ2-3

CDR3aa: ASRVEGNQPQH
v_gene: TRBV6-1
j_gene: TRBJ1-5

CDR3aa: ASSDRLAVTGELF
v_gene: TRBV2
j_gene: TRBJ2-2

CDR3aa: ASSLAGTAYGYT
v_gene: TRBV7-2
j_gene: TRBJ1-2

CDR3aa: ASKEREVPTGELF
v_gene: TRBV19
j_gene: TRBJ2-2

CDR3aa: ASSLALGDTEAF
v_gene: TRBV5-6
j_gene: TRBJ1-1

CDR3aa: ASSLGTGGGSNQPQH
v_gene: TRBV27
j_gene: TRBJ1-5

CDR3aa: ASSSGTGALYYGYT
v_gene: TRBV5-6
j_gene: TRBJ1-2

CDR3aa: ASSETWAGETQY
v_gene: TRBV6-1
j_gene: TRBJ2-5

CDR3aa: ATSMDRASNQPQH
v_gene: TRBV15
j_gene: TRBJ1-5

CDR3aa: ASSLKRLAGSQETQY
v_gene: TRBV27
j_gene: TRBJ2-5

CDR3aa: ASSQLVMNTEAF
v_gene: TRBV14
j_gene: TRBJ1-1

CDR3aa: ASSMRRDSSYNEQF
v_gene: TRBV19
j_gene: TRBJ2-1

CDR3aa: ASSPPGVETQY
v_gene: TRBV18
j_gene: TRBJ2-5

CDR3aa: ASSIMTSGLSGELF
v_gene: TRBV5-1
j_gene: TRBJ2-2

CDR3aa: ASGPGLADTQY
v_gene: TRBV12-5
j_gene: TRBJ2-3

CDR3aa: ASSLEVERELF
v_gene: TRBV11-3
j_gene: TRBJ2-2

CDR3aa: ASSFDRNTEAF
v_gene: TRBV2
j_gene: TRBJ1-1

CDR3aa: ASSFRDSTYNEQF
v_gene: TRBV5-1
j_gene: TRBJ2-1

CDR3aa: ASTPTGIRIGNEQF
v_gene: TRBV6-6
j_gene: TRBJ2-1

CDR3aa: ATSPPETSGRLDEQF
v_gene: TRBV5-1
j_gene: TRBJ2-1

CDR3aa: AISESPAYEQY
v_gene: TRBV10-3
j_gene: TRBJ2-7

CDR3aa: SVAGDTTSNQPQH
v_gene: TRBV29-1
j_gene: TRBJ1-5

CDR3aa: ASSSLVVGRVQETQY
v_gene: TRBV5-8
j_gene: TRBJ2-5

CDR3aa: ASSFSSPTANYGYT
v_gene: TRBV7-9
j_gene: TRBJ1-2

CDR3aa: ASSSGLLYTGELF
v_gene: TRBV7-2
j_gene: TRBJ2-2

CDR3aa: ASSSQVGPNQPQH
v_gene: TRBV6-1
j_gene: TRBJ1-5

CDR3aa: ASSLEEWDTQY
v_gene: TRBV7-2
j_gene: TRBJ2-3

CDR3aa: ASSLGGQLQETQY
v_gene: TRBV5-1
j_gene: TRBJ2-5

CDR3aa: ASSMTGGTEAF
v_gene: TRBV5-1
j_gene: TRBJ1-1

CDR3aa: ASSYGGYEGEQY
v_gene: TRBV6-6
j_gene: TRBJ2-7

CDR3aa: AWSGEGQPQH
v_gene: TRBV30
j_gene: TRBJ1-5

CDR3aa: ASSPWQGATNSPLH
v_gene: TRBV7-9
j_gene: TRBJ1-6

CDR3aa: ASSLTGQGSSGANVLT
v_gene: TRBV5-6
j_gene: TRBJ2-6

CDR3aa: ASSLKGNTIY
v_gene: TRBV5-4
j_gene: TRBJ1-3

CDR3aa: ASSPGQRYTDTQY
v_gene: TRBV11-3
j_gene: TRBJ2-3

CDR3aa: AGGGLGGNYGYT
v_gene: TRBV19
j_gene: TRBJ1-2

CDR3aa: ASSLSTDSYGYT
v_gene: TRBV27
j_gene: TRBJ1-2

CDR3aa: ASSFRDRALSYEQY
v_gene: TRBV6-5
j_gene: TRBJ2-7

CDR3aa: ASSLDRGGGATGELF
v_gene: TRBV11-3
j_gene: TRBJ2-2

CDR3aa: ASSLWGRGARGYT
v_gene: TRBV28
j_gene: TRBJ1-2

CDR3aa: ASSLEGQGAYEQY
v_gene: TRBV5-1
j_gene: TRBJ2-7

CDR3aa: ASSAGTNTYNEQF
v_gene: TRBV7-2
j_gene: TRBJ2-1

CDR3aa: ASSDRVYNEQF
v_gene: TRBV19
j_gene: TRBJ2-1

CDR3aa: ASTNTGLGAGETQY
v_gene: TRBV11-3
j_gene: TRBJ2-5

CDR3aa: ASTAIGGAYEQY
v_gene: TRBV6-1
j_gene: TRBJ2-7